Shown below are 8 T cell receptor beta chains from a single sample sequenced in a study of neurological immune-mediated disorders. TCRdb analysed the 5' RACE reads with MiXCR anew, one entry per CDR3 protein. The data hold roughly 44,000 distinct CDR3 sequences, with 6% to 7% observed a single time. The sample consisted of CD4+ T cells from blood. The receptors here all came from a middle-aged woman in good health.

This clonotype was found many times. The rearrangement joins TRBV3-1 to TRBJ2-1; tentative D call: TRBD2 (5 bases). Germline CDR1 reads LGHDT; CDR2 reads YNNKEL (reference sequence). The CDR3 has 13 amino acids. The V gene lost 4 bases and the J gene lost 3 bases, with 7 bases spanning the gap. The CDR3 region is CASSPRDYNEQFF. In nucleotides, the CDR3 is TGTGCCAGCAGCCCCCGGGACTACAATGAGCAGTTCTTC.

This clonotype was seen many times. The chain carries TRBV5-1 and TRBJ2-7; D gene uncertain. CDR1 and CDR2 (germline): SGHRS, YFSETQ. V gave up 3 bases and J gave up 6 bases, with 19 bases separating them. This CDR3 region has 15 residues. CDR3: CASSSYLGDSGEQYF. The CDR3 DNA reads TGCGCCAGCAGCTCCTATTTGGGTGACTCTGGCGAGCAGTACTTC.

This clonotype was recorded many times. This sequence joins TRBV5-5 and TRBJ2-1, with 11 bases lining up with TRBD2. Per germline, CDR1 SGHKS and CDR2 YYEKEE (reference sequence). This CDR3 spans 16 amino acids. The ends lost 2 bases at V and 8 bases at J; junction bases unmatched: 9. The DNA of the CDR3 is TGTGCCAGCAGCTTCCGTAGCGGGAGGGTAGGGGATGAGCAGTTCTTC. Translating gives CASSFRSGRVGDEQFF.

This clonotype was observed at least ten times. The chain is built from TRBV5-6 and TRBJ1-2; the match to TRBD1 covers 10 bases. The CDR3 contains 15 residues. The germline gives CDR1 SGHDT, CDR2 YYEEEE. Unmatched junction bases numbered 12, after V lost 5 bases and J lost 8 bases. The CDR3 region is CASRYRGQGFNGYTF. The CDR3 coding sequence is TGTGCCAGCAGATACAGGGGACAGGGGTTCAACGGCTACACCTTC.

The chain is built from TRBV5-1 and TRBJ1-1; a weak D match, TRBD1 (6 bases). Germline loops: CDR1 SGHRS, CDR2 YFSETQ. The CDR3 is 14 residues long. Between the trimmed V and J ends, which lost 3 bases and 4 bases, there was a span of 13 bases. As DNA, the CDR3 is TGCGCCAGCAGCTCGCGGGGGGCAATCACTGAAGCTTTCTTT. It encodes CASSSRGAITEAFF.

The rearrangement joins TRBV5-4 to TRBJ2-5; tentatively, D is TRBD1 or TRBD2 (5 bases each). The CDR3 spans 15 residues. Between the trimmed V and J ends, which lost 4 bases and 4 bases, there was a span of 17 bases. Germline CDR1 reads SGHNT; CDR2 reads YYREEE (reference sequence). CDR3 bases: TGTGCCAGCAGCCCGGAGGTGGGGCGCATAGAGACCCAGTACTTC. This gives the protein CASSPEVGRIETQYF.

This clonotype was recorded many times. This chain links TRBV11-2 with TRBJ1-1; possible D gene TRBD1, 6 bases. Deletions cut 2 bases from V and 7 bases from J, with 11 bases between. Germline V gene sequence: CDR1 SGHAT, CDR2 FQNNGV. The CDR3 is 13 residues long. The CDR3 DNA is TGTGCCAGCAGCTTACGACAGGACTTTGAAGCTTTCTTT. It codes for CASSLRQDFEAFF.

This clonotype was seen repeatedly, ten times or more. The V call is TRBV28, the J call TRBJ2-3, with TRBD2 matching 12 bases. V shed 3 bases, J shed 4 bases, and the junction held 5 bases outside the gene matches. Germline CDR1 is MDHEN and CDR2 is SYDVKM. There are 16 residues in the CDR3. The CDR3 sequence: CASSFLAGGRSDTQYF. CDR3 nucleotide sequence: TGTGCCAGCAGTTTTCTAGCGGGAGGGAGGTCAGATACGCAGTATTTT.